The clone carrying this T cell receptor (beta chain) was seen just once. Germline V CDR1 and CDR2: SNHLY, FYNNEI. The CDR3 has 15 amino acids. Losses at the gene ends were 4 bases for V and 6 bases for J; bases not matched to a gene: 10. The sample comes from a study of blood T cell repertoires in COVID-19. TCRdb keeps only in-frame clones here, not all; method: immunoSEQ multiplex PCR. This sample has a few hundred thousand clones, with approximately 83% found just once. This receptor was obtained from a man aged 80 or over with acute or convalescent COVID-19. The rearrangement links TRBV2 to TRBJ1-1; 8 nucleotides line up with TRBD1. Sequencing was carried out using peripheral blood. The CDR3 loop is CASSVSGGLFAEAFF. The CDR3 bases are TGTGCCAGCAGTGTGTCAGGGGGCCTTTTCGCTGAAGCTTTCTTT.